This TCR beta chain comes out of a study of CD8 T cells in ankylosing spondylitis. The study's findings and limits: What seemed typical of ankylosing spondylitis blood was a TCR beta motif built from several highly homologous variants.

TCRdb ran MiXCR on the 5' RACE reads and lists one entry per CDR3 protein. The sample consists of about 64,000 distinct CDR3 sequences, 6% to 8% of them appearing once. This clonotype was picked up many times. The antigen is unknown. This sequence was found in a male donor with ankylosing spondylitis. The material sequenced was synovial fluid, either unsorted or a sorted T cell fraction (not recorded which).

The CDR3 loop is CASSLDRVGPNEQYF. CDR3 nucleotide sequence: TGTGCCAGCAGCTTAGATCGGGTCGGACCGAACGAGCAGTACTTC. J is TRBJ2-7 and V is TRBV11-2, with D unresolved. Per germline, CDR1 SGHAT and CDR2 FQNNGV. CDR3 length equals 15 residues. Trimming left V 0 bases short and J 5 bases short, with 14 bases between.